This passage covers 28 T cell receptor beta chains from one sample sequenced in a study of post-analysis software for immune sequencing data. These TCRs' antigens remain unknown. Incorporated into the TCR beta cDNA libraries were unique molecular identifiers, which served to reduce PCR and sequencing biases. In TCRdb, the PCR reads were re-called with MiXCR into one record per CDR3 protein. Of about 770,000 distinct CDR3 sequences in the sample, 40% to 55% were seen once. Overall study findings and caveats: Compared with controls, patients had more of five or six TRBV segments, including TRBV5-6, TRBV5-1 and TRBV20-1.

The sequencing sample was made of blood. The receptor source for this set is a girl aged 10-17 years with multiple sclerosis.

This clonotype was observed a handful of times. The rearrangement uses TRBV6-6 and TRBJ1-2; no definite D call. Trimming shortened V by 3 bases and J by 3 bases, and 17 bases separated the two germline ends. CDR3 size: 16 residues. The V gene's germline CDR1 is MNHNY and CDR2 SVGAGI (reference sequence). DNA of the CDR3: TGTGCCAGCAGTTATCTCGGCCTCCCTCGGGACTATGGCTACACCTTC. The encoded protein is CASSYLGLPRDYGYTF.

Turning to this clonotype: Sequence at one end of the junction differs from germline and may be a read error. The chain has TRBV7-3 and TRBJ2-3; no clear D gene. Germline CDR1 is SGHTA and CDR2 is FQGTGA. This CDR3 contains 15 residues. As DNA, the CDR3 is TGTGCCAGCAGCTTAAATCGTGACCTGGCAGATACACAGTATTTT. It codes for CASSLNRDLADTQYF.

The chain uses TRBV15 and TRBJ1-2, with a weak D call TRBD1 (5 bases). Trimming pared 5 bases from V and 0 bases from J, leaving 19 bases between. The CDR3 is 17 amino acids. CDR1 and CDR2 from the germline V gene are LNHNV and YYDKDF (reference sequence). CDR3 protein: CATSQGPPWVANYGYTF. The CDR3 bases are TGTGCCACCAGCCAGGGACCCCCTTGGGTGGCTAACTATGGCTACACCTTC.

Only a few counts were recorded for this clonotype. DNA of the CDR3: TGCAGTGCTCGCCCGGGACTAGCGGGAGGAGGTAGCGGAGATACGCAGTATTTT. It yields the protein CSARPGLAGGGSGDTQYF. V and J are TRBV20-1 and TRBJ2-3; 15 bases are shared with TRBD2. CDR1 is DFQATT, CDR2 SNEGSKA, per germline (reference sequence). The CDR3 is made up of 18 amino acids. V shed 5 bases and J 5 bases; nucleotides not matched to a gene: 14.

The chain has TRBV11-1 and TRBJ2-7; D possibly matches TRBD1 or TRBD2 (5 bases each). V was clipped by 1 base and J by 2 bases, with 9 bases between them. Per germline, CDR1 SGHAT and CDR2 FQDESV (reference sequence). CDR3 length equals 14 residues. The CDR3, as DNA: TGTGCCAGCAGCTTAGACGGGACCGCCTACGAGCAGTACTTC. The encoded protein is CASSLDGTAYEQYF.

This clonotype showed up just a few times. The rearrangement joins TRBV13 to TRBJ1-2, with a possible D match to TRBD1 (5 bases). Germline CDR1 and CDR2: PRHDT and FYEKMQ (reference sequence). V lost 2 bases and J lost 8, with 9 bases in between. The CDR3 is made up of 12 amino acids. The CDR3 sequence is CASSLQGSGYTF. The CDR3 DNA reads TGTGCCAGCAGCTTACAGGGCTCGGGCTACACCTTC.

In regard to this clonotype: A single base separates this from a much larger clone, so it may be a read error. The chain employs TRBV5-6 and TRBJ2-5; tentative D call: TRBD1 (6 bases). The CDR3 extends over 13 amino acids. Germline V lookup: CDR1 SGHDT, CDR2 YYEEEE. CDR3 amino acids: CASSLLGQETRYF. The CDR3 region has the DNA TGTGCCAGCAGCTTGTTGGGACAAGAGACCCGGTACTTC. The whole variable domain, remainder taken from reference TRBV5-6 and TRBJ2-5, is DAGVTQSPTHLIKTRGQQVTLRCSPKSGHDTVSWYQQALGQGPQFIFQYYEEEERQRGNFPDRFSGHQFPNYSSELNVNALLLGDSALYLCASSLLGQETRYFGPGTRLLVL.

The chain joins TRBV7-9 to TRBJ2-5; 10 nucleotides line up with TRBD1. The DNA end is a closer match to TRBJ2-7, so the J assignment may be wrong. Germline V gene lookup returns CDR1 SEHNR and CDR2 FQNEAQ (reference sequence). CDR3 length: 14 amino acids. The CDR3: CASSPRQGADEQYF. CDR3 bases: TGTGCCAGCAGCCCGAGACAGGGGGCGGACGAGCAGTACTTC.

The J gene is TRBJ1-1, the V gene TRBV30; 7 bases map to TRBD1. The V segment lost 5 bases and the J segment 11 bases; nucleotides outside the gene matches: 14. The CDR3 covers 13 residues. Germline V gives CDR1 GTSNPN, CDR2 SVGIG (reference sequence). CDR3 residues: CAWSRDSGLPAFF. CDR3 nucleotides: TGTGCCTGGTCAAGGGACAGTGGGCTCCCGGCTTTCTTT.

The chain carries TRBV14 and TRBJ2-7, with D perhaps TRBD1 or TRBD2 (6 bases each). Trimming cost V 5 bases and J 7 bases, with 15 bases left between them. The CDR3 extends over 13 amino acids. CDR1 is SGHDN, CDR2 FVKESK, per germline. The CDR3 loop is CASSGGPPREQYF. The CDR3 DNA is TGTGCCAGCAGCGGGGGGCCCCCGAGGGAGCAGTACTTC.

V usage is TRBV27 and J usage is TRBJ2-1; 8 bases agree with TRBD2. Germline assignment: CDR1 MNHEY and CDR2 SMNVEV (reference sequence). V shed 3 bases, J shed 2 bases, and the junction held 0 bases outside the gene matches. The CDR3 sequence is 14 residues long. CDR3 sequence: CASSFGRAYNEQFF. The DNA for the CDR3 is TGTGCCAGCAGTTTCGGGAGGGCCTACAATGAGCAGTTCTTC.

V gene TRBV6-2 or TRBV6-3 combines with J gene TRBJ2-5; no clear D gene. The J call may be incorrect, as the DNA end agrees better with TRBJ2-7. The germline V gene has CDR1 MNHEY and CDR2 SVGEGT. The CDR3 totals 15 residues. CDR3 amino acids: CASSYKQVLRYEQYF. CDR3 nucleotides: TGTGCCAGCAGTTACAAGCAGGTCCTACGTTACGAGCAGTACTTC.

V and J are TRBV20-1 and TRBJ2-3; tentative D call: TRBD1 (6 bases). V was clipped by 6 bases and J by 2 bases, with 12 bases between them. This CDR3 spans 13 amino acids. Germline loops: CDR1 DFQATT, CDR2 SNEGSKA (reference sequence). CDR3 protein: CSAQDRSTDTQYF. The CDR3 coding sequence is TGCAGTGCCCAAGACAGGTCCACAGATACGCAGTATTTT.

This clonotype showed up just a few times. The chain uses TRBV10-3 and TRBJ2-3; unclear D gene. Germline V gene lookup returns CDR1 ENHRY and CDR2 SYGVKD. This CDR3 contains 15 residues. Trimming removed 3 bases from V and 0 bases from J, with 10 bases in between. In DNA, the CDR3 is TGTGCCATCAGTGAAGGGCCGACTAGCACAGATACGCAGTATTTT. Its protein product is CAISEGPTSTDTQYF.

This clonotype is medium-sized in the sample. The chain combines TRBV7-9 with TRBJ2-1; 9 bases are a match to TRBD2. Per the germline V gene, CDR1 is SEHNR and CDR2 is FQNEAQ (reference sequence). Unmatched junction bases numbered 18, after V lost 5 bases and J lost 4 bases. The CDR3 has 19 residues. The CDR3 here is CASSQKKLIAGVGYNEQFF. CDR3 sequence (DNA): TGTGCCAGCAGCCAAAAAAAGTTAATAGCGGGAGTCGGGTACAATGAGCAGTTCTTC. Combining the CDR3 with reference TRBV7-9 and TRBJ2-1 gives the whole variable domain DTGVSQNPRHKITKRGQNVTFRCDPISEHNRLYWYRQTLGQGPEFLTYFQNEAQLEKSRLLSDRFSAERPKGSFSTLEIQRTEQGDSAMYLCASSQKKLIAGVGYNEQFFGPGTRLTVL.

The DNA for the CDR3 is TGTGCCAGCAGCTTCTTAAAGACAGGGGGGAACGAGCAGTACTTC. Protein product: CASSFLKTGGNEQYF. The chain combines TRBV7-2 with TRBJ2-7, with 9 bases fitting TRBD1. This CDR3 is built from 15 residues. Germline assignment: CDR1 SGHTA and CDR2 FQGNSA. J gave up 5 bases and V 3 bases, and 8 bases lay outside the gene matches.

CDR3: CSARESTGYNEQFF. For the CDR3, the DNA is TGCAGTGCTAGGGAGTCAACAGGGTATAATGAGCAGTTCTTC. The chain links TRBV20-1 to TRBJ2-1, with D maybe TRBD1 (6 bases). Germline V CDR1 and CDR2: DFQATT, SNEGSKA (reference sequence). This CDR3 region has 14 residues. The V end lost 3 bases, the J end lost 7 bases, and 16 bases lay between the germline ends.

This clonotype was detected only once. The CDR3 spells CASSKAEDANQPQHF. In DNA form, the CDR3 reads TGTGCCAGCAGCAAAGCAGAGGATGCCAATCAGCCCCAGCATTTT. The chain uses TRBV21-1 and TRBJ1-5. TRBV21-1 is listed as a pseudogene. CDR3 length equals 15 residues.

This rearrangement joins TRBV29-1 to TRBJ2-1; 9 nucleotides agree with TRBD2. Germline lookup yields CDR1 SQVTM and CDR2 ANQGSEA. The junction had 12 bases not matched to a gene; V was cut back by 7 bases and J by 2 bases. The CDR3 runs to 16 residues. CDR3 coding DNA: TGCAGCGCCGAAGGGGCTAGCGGGAATCCCTACAATGAGCAGTTCTTC. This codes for CSAEGASGNPYNEQFF.

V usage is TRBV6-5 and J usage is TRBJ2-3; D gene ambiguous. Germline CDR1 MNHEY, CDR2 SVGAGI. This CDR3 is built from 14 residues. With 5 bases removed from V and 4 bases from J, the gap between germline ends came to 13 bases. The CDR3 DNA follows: TGTGCCAGCAGTCCCCTCTCCTCCTCAGATACGCAGTATTTT. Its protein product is CASSPLSSSDTQYF.

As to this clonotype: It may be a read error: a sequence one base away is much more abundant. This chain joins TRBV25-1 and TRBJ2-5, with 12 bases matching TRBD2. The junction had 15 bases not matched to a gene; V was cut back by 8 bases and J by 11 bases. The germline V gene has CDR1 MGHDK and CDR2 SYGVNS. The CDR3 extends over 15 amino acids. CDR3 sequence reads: CASGRLAGVDNEQYF. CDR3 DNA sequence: TGTGCCAGCGGGAGACTAGCGGGAGTCGACAATGAGCAGTACTTC. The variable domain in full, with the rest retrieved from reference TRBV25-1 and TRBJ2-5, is EADIYQTPRYLVIGTGKKITLECSQTMGHDKMYWYQQDPGMELHLIHYSYGVNSTEKGDLSSESTVSRIRTEHFPLTLESARPSHTSQYLCASGRLAGVDNEQYFGPGTRLLVL.

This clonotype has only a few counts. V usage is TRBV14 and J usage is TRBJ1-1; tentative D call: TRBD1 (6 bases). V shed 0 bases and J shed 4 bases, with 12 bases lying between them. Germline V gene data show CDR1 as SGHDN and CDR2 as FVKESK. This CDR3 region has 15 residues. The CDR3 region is CASSQDRRGLTEAFF. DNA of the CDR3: TGTGCCAGCAGCCAAGACCGCAGGGGACTCACTGAAGCTTTCTTT.

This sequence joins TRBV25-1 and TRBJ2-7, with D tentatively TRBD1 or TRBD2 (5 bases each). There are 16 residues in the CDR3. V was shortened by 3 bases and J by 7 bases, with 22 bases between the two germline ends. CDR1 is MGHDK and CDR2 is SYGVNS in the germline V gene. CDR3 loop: CASSERDRSNPKEQYF. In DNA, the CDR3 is TGTGCCAGCAGTGAGAGGGACCGATCCAATCCTAAGGAGCAGTACTTC.

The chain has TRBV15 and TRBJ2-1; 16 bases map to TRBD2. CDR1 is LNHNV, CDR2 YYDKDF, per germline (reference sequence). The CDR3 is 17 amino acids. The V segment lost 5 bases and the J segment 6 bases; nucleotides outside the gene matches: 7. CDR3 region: CATSDGTSGRASNEQFF. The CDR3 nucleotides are TGTGCCACCAGCGACGGGACTAGCGGGAGGGCCAGCAATGAGCAGTTCTTC.

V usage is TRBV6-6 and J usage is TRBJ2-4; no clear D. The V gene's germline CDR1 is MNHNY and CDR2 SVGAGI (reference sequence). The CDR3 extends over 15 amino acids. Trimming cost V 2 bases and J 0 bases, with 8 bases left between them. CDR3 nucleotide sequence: TGTGCCAGCAGTTACGTCGAAGTAGCCAAAAACATTCAGTACTTC. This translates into CASSYVEVAKNIQYF.

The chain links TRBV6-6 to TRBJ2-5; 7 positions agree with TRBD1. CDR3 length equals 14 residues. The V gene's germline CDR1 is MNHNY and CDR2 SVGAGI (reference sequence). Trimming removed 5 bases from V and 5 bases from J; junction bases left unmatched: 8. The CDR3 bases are TGTGCCAGCAGTCACCGGGGACAGCAGGAGACCCAGTACTTC. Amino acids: CASSHRGQQETQYF.

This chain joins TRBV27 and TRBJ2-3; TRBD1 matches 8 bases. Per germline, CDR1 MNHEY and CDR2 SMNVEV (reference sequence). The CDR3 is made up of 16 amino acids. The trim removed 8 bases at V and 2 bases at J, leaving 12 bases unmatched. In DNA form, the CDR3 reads TGTGCCAGCGGATTTGACAGGGGAAGTAACACAGATACGCAGTATTTT. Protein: CASGFDRGSNTDTQYF.

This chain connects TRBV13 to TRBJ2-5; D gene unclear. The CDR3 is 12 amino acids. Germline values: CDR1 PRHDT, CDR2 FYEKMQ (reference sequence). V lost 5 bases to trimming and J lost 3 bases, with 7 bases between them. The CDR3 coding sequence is TGTGCCAGCAGCACGTGGGAAGAGACCCAGTACTTC. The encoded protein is CASSTWEETQYF.